This T cell receptor (beta chain) stems from a study of blood T cells in healthy people across ages. With respect to this clonotype: The antigen is unknown.

Then a second PCR, running roughly 7 to 11 cycles, was carried out with a sample-barcoded 5' primer and a J-beta primer mix. From the 5' RACE reads, TCRdb called clonotypes with MiXCR, one entry per CDR3 protein. The sample carries 800,000 or so distinct CDR3 sequences, 20% to 30% recorded once. Study-level points and caveats: Estimated diversity, derived from one million T cells, was regarded as an underestimate. Versus aged donors, long-lived donors had higher diversity and more naive CD4+ cells. Unsorted PBMCs blocked a conclusive comparison of naive and antigen-experienced cells.

This sample was also put to use in a study of T cells of mothers and their children.

The TCR comes from a boy aged 5-17 years in good health. The sequencing input was blood.

The CDR3 bases are TGTGCCAGCAGCGTAGCAGGGGAGGGCTCCTACGAGCAGTACTTC. Its protein is CASSVAGEGSYEQYF. The J gene is TRBJ2-7, the V gene TRBV9; perhaps TRBD2 as D (7 bases). Germline lookup yields CDR1 SGDLS and CDR2 YYNGEE. CDR3 length: 15 amino acids. Between the trimmed V and J ends, which lost 0 bases and 0 bases, there was a span of 10 bases. The entire variable domain, with the rest obtained from reference TRBV9 and TRBJ2-7, is as follows: DSGVTQTPKHLITATGQRVTLRCSPRSGDLSVYWYQQSLDQGLQFLIQYYNGEERAKGNILERFSAQQFPDLHSELNLSSLELGDSALYFCASSVAGEGSYEQYFGPGTRLTVT.